This passage covers 7 T cell receptor beta chains from one sample sequenced in a study of Ad26.COV2.S vaccination and SARS-CoV-2 variants (dated by TCRdb to the early 2020s). Library preparation was by the immunoSEQ multiplex PCR assay. The source is immuneACCESS, and TCRdb retained only in-frame sequences with V and J called. Part of the clones is not carried over; for the studies checked, unresolved V genes explain less than half of this, and the remainder is unexplained. This sample has over 400,000 clones in its table, and roughly 90% of those were observed once. The top ten clones comprise about 1.6% of the sample. This specimen's treatment or condition label, per the study, means: roughly 18 received Ad26.COV2.S at low or high dose, single or two shots; roughly five received placebo; per-sample allocation not given. For vaccine and placebo recipients, repertoires were sequenced using samples collected on day 63 after the first injection.

The specimen comprised peripheral blood, sampled in a trial of Ad26.COV2.S vaccine versus placebo. All receptors derive from a person aged 18-60 years who received the Ad26.COV2.S COVID-19 vaccine or a placebo.

This clone was recorded only once. This sequence joins TRBV9 and TRBJ2-7; weak D call: TRBD2 (6 bases). The CDR3 is 16 amino acids. CDR1 and CDR2 from the germline V gene are SGDLS and YYNGEE. With 3 bases removed from V and 1 base from J, the gap between germline ends came to 17 bases. The CDR3 nucleotides read TGTGCCAGCAGCGGTAGCGGTTCAGCGAGATCCTACGAGCAGTACTTC. Protein sequence: CASSGSGSARSYEQYF.

This clone has a handful of counts. The chain carries TRBV7-8 and TRBJ2-5, with unresolved D. CDR1 is SGHVS, CDR2 FQNEAQ, per germline. The CDR3 is 13 amino acids. The germline V and J ends were trimmed by 5 bases and 0 bases, with 7 bases remaining between them. The CDR3 reads CASSRAYQETQYF. CDR3 DNA: TGTGCCAGCAGCAGGGCGTACCAAGAGACCCAGTACTTC.

This chain joins TRBV5-1 and TRBJ1-1; D gene unclear. Germline values: CDR1 SGHRS, CDR2 YFSETQ. V was clipped by 0 bases and J by 1 base, with 7 bases between them. CDR3 length: 14 residues. CDR3: CASSLAAWNTEAFF. Written as DNA, the CDR3 is TGCGCCAGCAGCTTGGCGGCGTGGAACACTGAAGCTTTCTTT.

This chain links TRBV9 with TRBJ2-2, with TRBD1 matching 10 bases. V was clipped by 4 bases and J by 3 bases; unmatched bases: 3. Germline V gives CDR1 SGDLS, CDR2 YYNGEE. The CDR3 totals 15 residues. CDR3 DNA sequence: TGTGCCAGCAGCATGGGGACAGGGGACACCGGGGAGCTGTTTTTT. This translates into CASSMGTGDTGELFF.

As concerns this clone: Other DNA sequences from this sample encode an identical CDR3 as well. The rearrangement joins TRBV12-3 or TRBV12-4 to TRBJ2-7, with D maybe TRBD1 (5 bases). V lost 5 bases to trimming and J lost 5 bases, with 10 bases between them. The CDR3 totals 12 residues. In nucleotides, the CDR3 is TGTGCCAGCAGTCCTACAGGAAACGAGCAGTACTTC. Residues: CASSPTGNEQYF.

This chain uses TRBV18 with TRBJ1-6, with D perhaps matching TRBD1 (5 bases). The CDR3 spans 13 residues. V lost 8 bases and J 12 bases, leaving 17 bases between the germline ends. The germline CDR1 and CDR2 sequences are KGHSH and LQKENI. This CDR3 reads CASHAGDGQPLHF. The CDR3, as DNA: TGTGCCAGCCACGCCGGGGACGGCCAACCCCTCCACTTT.

The chain combines TRBV30 with TRBJ2-5, with 11 nucleotides matching TRBD2. The CDR3 contains 14 residues. V lost 3 bases to trimming and J lost 2 bases; unmatched junction nucleotides: 2. From germline, CDR1 is GTSNPN and CDR2 SVGIG (reference sequence). The CDR3 bases are TGTGCCTGGAGAATAGCGGGGGGGCAAGAGACCCAGTACTTC. Translated, it gives CAWRIAGGQETQYF.